The present TCR beta chain was sequenced within a study of response to subunit inactivated influenza vaccine. With respect to this clonotype: The antigen remains unidentified.

In TCRdb, the RT-PCR reads were re-called with MiXCR into one record per CDR3 protein. The sample has about 500,000 distinct CDR3 sequences, about 15% seen once. Study-wide results and caveats: New T cells are recruited in small numbers by each seasonal influenza vaccination, according to the authors' suggestion.

The ends lost 3 bases at V and 1 base at J; junction bases unmatched: 5. Germline V gene lookup returns CDR1 SGHRS and CDR2 YFSETQ. The CDR3 is made up of 16 amino acids. The rearrangement uses TRBV5-1 and TRBJ2-2; 8 nucleotides match TRBD1. The receptor's source is a man between 50 and 69 years old who received an inactivated influenza vaccine. The material sequenced was CD4+ T cells sorted from PBMCs, taken less than 30 months after vaccination. As DNA, the CDR3 is TGCGCCAGCAGCTCCCCCGGGACAGGGAACACCGGGGAGCTGTTTTTT. Protein sequence: CASSSPGTGNTGELFF.